The rows below give T cell receptor beta chains drawn from one sample of a study of OX40 agonist ivuxolimab in advanced cancers. Clones were read by immunoSEQ multiplex PCR, and TCRdb kept only the in-frame ones, dropping some. The table shows approximately 76,000 clones, with 92% occurring only once. Here the sequenced sample was CD4+ or CD8+ T cells sorted from blood, taken in a trial of the OX40 agonist ivuxolimab. These TCRs come from an adult with an advanced solid tumor such as melanoma, head and neck, liver or kidney cancer. The CDR3 runs from the conserved cysteine through the conserved F or W. The order of the fields is D gene, V gene, J gene, clone size, CDR3 DNA, CDR3 protein. The D gene is left open where the match is weak. Clone size is shown for a subset of rows, as once, few, many or a class of expanded clone.

d_call: TRBD2
v_call: TRBV5-1
j_call: TRBJ2-3
clone_size: NA
cdr3_nt: TGCGCCAGCAGCTTGGCACTAGCGGGGGGGCCAGATACGCAGTATTTT
cdr3_aa: CASSLALAGGPDTQYF

d_call: NA
v_call: TRBV27
j_call: TRBJ1-5
clone_size: NA
cdr3_nt: TGTGCCAGCAGTCAAAATAGTTACCAGCCCCAGCATTTT
cdr3_aa: CASSQNSYQPQHF

d_call: NA
v_call: TRBV6-1
j_call: TRBJ2-7
clone_size: NA
cdr3_nt: TGTGCCAGCAGTGAAGTTGGAGGGGGCTACGAGCAGTACTTC
cdr3_aa: CASSEVGGGYEQYF

d_call: NA
v_call: TRBV19
j_call: TRBJ1-1
clone_size: once
cdr3_nt: TGTGCCAGTAGTCAGGGGCTGGGCACTGAAGCTTTCTTT
cdr3_aa: CASSQGLGTEAFF

d_call: NA
v_call: TRBV9
j_call: TRBJ1-4
clone_size: NA
cdr3_nt: TGTGCCAGCAGCGTACGCACAGGGATGGGCGAAAAACTGTTTTTT
cdr3_aa: CASSVRTGMGEKLFF

d_call: NA
v_call: TRBV7-9
j_call: TRBJ1-5
clone_size: NA
cdr3_nt: TGTGCCAGCAGCATCCTCCAGGGCCAGCCCCAGCATTTT
cdr3_aa: CASSILQGQPQHF

d_call: NA
v_call: TRBV7-2
j_call: TRBJ2-7
clone_size: NA
cdr3_nt: TGTGCCAGCAGCTTAGGGACAGCCTACGAGCAGTACTTC
cdr3_aa: CASSLGTAYEQYF

d_call: NA
v_call: TRBV18
j_call: TRBJ2-7
clone_size: NA
cdr3_nt: TGTGCCAGCTCACCGGAGAACTACGAGCAGTACTTC
cdr3_aa: CASSPENYEQYF

d_call: TRBD1
v_call: TRBV9
j_call: TRBJ1-5
clone_size: NA
cdr3_nt: TGTGCCAGCAGCCCCGGGACAGGGGAGGCTCAGCCCCAGCATTTT
cdr3_aa: CASSPGTGEAQPQHF

d_call: TRBD1
v_call: TRBV12-5
j_call: TRBJ2-5
clone_size: NA
cdr3_nt: TGTGCTAGTGGTCCCTCCGGGACAGGGGGCGTATGGCAAGAGACCCAGTACTTC
cdr3_aa: CASGPSGTGGVWQETQYF

d_call: NA
v_call: TRBV6-6
j_call: TRBJ1-2
clone_size: NA
cdr3_nt: TGTGCCAGCAGTTACCGGGGGGAACAGGGAGGATATGGCTACACCTTC
cdr3_aa: CASSYRGEQGGYGYTF

d_call: NA
v_call: TRBV11-2
j_call: TRBJ2-7
clone_size: NA
cdr3_nt: TGTGCCAGCAGCTTCGTCTACCACTACGAGCAGTACTTC
cdr3_aa: CASSFVYHYEQYF

d_call: NA
v_call: TRBV7-3
j_call: TRBJ2-1
clone_size: once
cdr3_nt: TGTGCCAGCAGCTTATTTTCCAATGAGCAGTTCTTC
cdr3_aa: CASSLFSNEQFF

d_call: NA
v_call: TRBV25-1
j_call: TRBJ1-6
clone_size: NA
cdr3_nt: TGTGCCAGCAGTGATGGGGGGACGGTAAAATCACCCCTCCACTTT
cdr3_aa: CASSDGGTVKSPLHF

d_call: NA
v_call: TRBV13
j_call: TRBJ2-7
clone_size: NA
cdr3_nt: TGTGCCAGCAGCCCCGACTCGGGCTCCTACGAGCAGTACTTC
cdr3_aa: CASSPDSGSYEQYF

d_call: TRBD1
v_call: TRBV10-3
j_call: TRBJ2-3
clone_size: NA
cdr3_nt: TGTGCCATCAAAGACAGGGATGGAGGAGATACGCAGTATTTT
cdr3_aa: CAIKDRDGGDTQYF

d_call: NA
v_call: TRBV6-5
j_call: TRBJ2-1
clone_size: NA
cdr3_nt: TGTGCCAGCAGCCTTATAGCGACCGTTTACAATGAGCAGTTCTTC
cdr3_aa: CASSLIATVYNEQFF

d_call: NA
v_call: TRBV28
j_call: TRBJ1-1
clone_size: NA
cdr3_nt: TGTGCCAGCACCGCTTACCGGAGGGCCCAGAACACTGAAGCTTTCTTT
cdr3_aa: CASTAYRRAQNTEAFF

d_call: NA
v_call: TRBV6-5
j_call: TRBJ2-1
clone_size: NA
cdr3_nt: TGTGCCAGCAGTTACTCGACAGCCCCGGAGCAGTTCTTC
cdr3_aa: CASSYSTAPEQFF

d_call: TRBD2
v_call: TRBV15
j_call: TRBJ2-1
clone_size: once
cdr3_nt: TGTGCCACCAGCCAAGCCCCAGCGGGGGGGCGCAATGAGCAGTTCTTC
cdr3_aa: CATSQAPAGGRNEQFF

d_call: TRBD1
v_call: TRBV27
j_call: TRBJ2-7
clone_size: NA
cdr3_nt: TGTGCCAGCAGTTTTGGGACAGGGGGCTCCTACGAGCAGTACTTC
cdr3_aa: CASSFGTGGSYEQYF

d_call: NA
v_call: TRBV12-5
j_call: TRBJ1-4
clone_size: NA
cdr3_nt: TGTGCTAGTGGTTTGGCCGCAATCAGGGGTACGAGTGAAAAACTGTTTTTT
cdr3_aa: CASGLAAIRGTSEKLFF

d_call: NA
v_call: TRBV27
j_call: TRBJ2-7
clone_size: few
cdr3_nt: TGTGCCAGCAGTTTTGGGACGTCAGGCTACGAGCAGTACTTC
cdr3_aa: CASSFGTSGYEQYF

d_call: TRBD1
v_call: TRBV6-5
j_call: TRBJ2-7
clone_size: NA
cdr3_nt: TGTGCCAGCAGTTATTTTGGACAGGGGTTTTCCTACGAGCAGTACTTC
cdr3_aa: CASSYFGQGFSYEQYF

d_call: NA
v_call: TRBV7-2
j_call: TRBJ2-3
clone_size: NA
cdr3_nt: TGTGCCAGCAGCGTTAGCCGGGACTTCATTTTAGATACGCAGTATTTT
cdr3_aa: CASSVSRDFILDTQYF

d_call: TRBD1
v_call: TRBV5-4
j_call: TRBJ2-1
clone_size: NA
cdr3_nt: TGTGCCAGCAGCCCCGGGACAGGGGACAATGAGCAGTTCTTC
cdr3_aa: CASSPGTGDNEQFF

d_call: NA
v_call: TRBV9
j_call: TRBJ1-6
clone_size: few
cdr3_nt: TGTGCCAGCAGCGTAGGGGACGGCCCGAGACCCCTCCACTTT
cdr3_aa: CASSVGDGPRPLHF

d_call: NA
v_call: TRBV19
j_call: TRBJ1-1
clone_size: NA
cdr3_nt: TGTGCCAGTACCCTAGACAGTTGGGGTGAAGCTTTCTTT
cdr3_aa: CASTLDSWGEAFF

d_call: TRBD2
v_call: TRBV27
j_call: TRBJ2-7
clone_size: NA
cdr3_nt: TGTGCCAGCAGTTTATCTCGCGGGGGGGGCTCCGAGCAGTACTTC
cdr3_aa: CASSLSRGGGSEQYF

d_call: TRBD2
v_call: TRBV27
j_call: TRBJ2-3
clone_size: once
cdr3_nt: TGTGCCGCCAGGCCAGCGGGGGGATCGGATACGCAGTATTTT
cdr3_aa: CAARPAGGSDTQYF

d_call: TRBD2
v_call: TRBV27
j_call: TRBJ2-1
clone_size: NA
cdr3_nt: TGTGCCAGCAGTTCGACTAGCGGGGGGGCCGATGAGCAGTTCTTC
cdr3_aa: CASSSTSGGADEQFF

d_call: NA
v_call: TRBV28
j_call: TRBJ1-2
clone_size: NA
cdr3_nt: TGTGCCAGCAGTCCCACAGGAGACCGGGACCCAGGAGGCTACACCTTC
cdr3_aa: CASSPTGDRDPGGYTF

d_call: NA
v_call: TRBV21-1
j_call: TRBJ2-7
clone_size: NA
cdr3_nt: TGTGCCAGCAGCACTAGCGGGGGGCCGTGTCGATGCTACGAGCAGTACTTC
cdr3_aa: CASSTSGGPCRCYEQYF

d_call: TRBD2
v_call: TRBV7-6
j_call: TRBJ2-3
clone_size: NA
cdr3_nt: TGTGCCAGCAGCTTAGGAATAATTGCAGCGGGGGGGGACACAGATACGCAGTATTTT
cdr3_aa: CASSLGIIAAGGDTDTQYF

d_call: TRBD1
v_call: TRBV9
j_call: TRBJ2-1
clone_size: once
cdr3_nt: TGTGCCAGCAGCGCCCCCGGGACAGGGGGCGGTGGAGGTGAGCAGTTCTTC
cdr3_aa: CASSAPGTGGGGGEQFF

d_call: TRBD1
v_call: TRBV5-4
j_call: TRBJ2-3
clone_size: NA
cdr3_nt: TGTGCCAGCCGGGACAGGGACACAGATACGCAGTATTTT
cdr3_aa: CASRDRDTDTQYF

d_call: NA
v_call: TRBV6-1
j_call: TRBJ1-6
clone_size: NA
cdr3_nt: TGTGCCACCGAGAGGGGCGAGGGGTTCATCTCGCCCCTCCACTTT
cdr3_aa: CATERGEGFISPLHF

d_call: NA
v_call: TRBV9
j_call: TRBJ1-1
clone_size: NA
cdr3_nt: TGTGCCAGCAGCGTAGCAGGGGTTAATGAAGCTTTCTTT
cdr3_aa: CASSVAGVNEAFF

d_call: NA
v_call: TRBV7-6
j_call: TRBJ1-2
clone_size: once
cdr3_nt: TGTGCCAGCAGGGGAGGTGGGGGCGGCTACACCTTC
cdr3_aa: CASRGGGGGYTF

d_call: NA
v_call: TRBV11-2
j_call: TRBJ1-2
clone_size: NA
cdr3_nt: TGTGCCAGCAGCCCCGGAGGGAACGGCTACACCTTC
cdr3_aa: CASSPGGNGYTF